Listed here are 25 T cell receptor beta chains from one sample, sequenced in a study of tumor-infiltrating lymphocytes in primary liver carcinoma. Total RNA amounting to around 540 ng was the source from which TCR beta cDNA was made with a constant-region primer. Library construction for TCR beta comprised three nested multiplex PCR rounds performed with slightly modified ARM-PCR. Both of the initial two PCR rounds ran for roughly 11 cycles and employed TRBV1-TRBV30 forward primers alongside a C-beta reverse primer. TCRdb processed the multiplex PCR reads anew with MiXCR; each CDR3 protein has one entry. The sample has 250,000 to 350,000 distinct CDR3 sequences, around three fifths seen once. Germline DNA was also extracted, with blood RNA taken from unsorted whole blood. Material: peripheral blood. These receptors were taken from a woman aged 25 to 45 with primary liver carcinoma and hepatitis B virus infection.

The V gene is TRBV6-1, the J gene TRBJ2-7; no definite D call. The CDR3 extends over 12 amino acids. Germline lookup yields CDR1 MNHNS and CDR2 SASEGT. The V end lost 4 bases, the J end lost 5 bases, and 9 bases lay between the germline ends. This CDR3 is CASSVGPDEQYF. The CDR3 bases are TGTGCCAGCAGTGTAGGACCGGACGAGCAGTACTTC.

The CDR3 sequence is CASSQELAGGLDEQFF. CDR3 nucleotide sequence: TGCGCCAGCAGCCAAGAATTGGCGGGAGGGCTGGATGAGCAGTTCTTC. The rearrangement joins TRBV4-3 to TRBJ2-1; 9 bases match TRBD2. V lost 0 bases, J lost 8 bases, and 8 bases stayed unmatched. Germline V gene sequence: CDR1 LGHNA, CDR2 YSLEER. This CDR3 has 16 residues.

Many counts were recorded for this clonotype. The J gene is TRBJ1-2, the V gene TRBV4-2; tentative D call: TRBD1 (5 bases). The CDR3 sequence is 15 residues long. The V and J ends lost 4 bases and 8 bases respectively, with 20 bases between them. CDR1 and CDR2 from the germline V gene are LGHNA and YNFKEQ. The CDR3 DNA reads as TGTGCCAGCAGCCCACGGGGCAACCAAAATGAGGGCTACACCTTC. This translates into CASSPRGNQNEGYTF.

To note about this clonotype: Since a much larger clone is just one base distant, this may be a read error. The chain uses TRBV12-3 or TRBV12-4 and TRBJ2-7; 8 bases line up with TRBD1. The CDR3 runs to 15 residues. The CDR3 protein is CAGRKTGEKSYEQYF. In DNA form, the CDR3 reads TGTGCCGGCAGGAAGACAGGGGAAAAATCCTACGAGCAGTACTTC.

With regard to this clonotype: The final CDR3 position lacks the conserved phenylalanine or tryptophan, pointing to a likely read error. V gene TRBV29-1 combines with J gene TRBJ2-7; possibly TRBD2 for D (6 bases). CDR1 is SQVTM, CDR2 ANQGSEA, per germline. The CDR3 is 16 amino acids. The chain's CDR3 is CSVEEAPAGGPYEQYI. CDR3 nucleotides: TGCAGCGTTGAAGAGGCCCCAGCTGGAGGGCCCTACGAACAGTACATC.

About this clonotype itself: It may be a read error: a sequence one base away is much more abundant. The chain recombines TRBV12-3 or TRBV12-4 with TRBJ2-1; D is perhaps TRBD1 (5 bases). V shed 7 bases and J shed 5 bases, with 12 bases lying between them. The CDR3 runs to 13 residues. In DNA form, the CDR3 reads TGTGCCAGCATTAGGGGCGTAAACAATGAGCAGTTCTTC. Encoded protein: CASIRGVNNEQFF.

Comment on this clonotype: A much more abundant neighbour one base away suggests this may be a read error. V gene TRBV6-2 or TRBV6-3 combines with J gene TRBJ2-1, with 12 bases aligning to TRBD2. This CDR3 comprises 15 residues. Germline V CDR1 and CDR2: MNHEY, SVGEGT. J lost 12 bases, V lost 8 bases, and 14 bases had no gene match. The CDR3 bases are TGTGCCAGCCTAGCGGGAGGGCCAAGCAGCCATGGGCAGTTCTTC. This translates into CASLAGGPSSHGQFF.

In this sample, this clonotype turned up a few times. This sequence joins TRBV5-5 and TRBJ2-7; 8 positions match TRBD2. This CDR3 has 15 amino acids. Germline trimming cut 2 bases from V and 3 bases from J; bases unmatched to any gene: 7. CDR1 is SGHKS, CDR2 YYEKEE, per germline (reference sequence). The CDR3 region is CASSFWREARYEQYF. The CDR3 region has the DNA TGTGCCAGCAGCTTCTGGCGGGAGGCCCGCTACGAGCAGTACTTC.

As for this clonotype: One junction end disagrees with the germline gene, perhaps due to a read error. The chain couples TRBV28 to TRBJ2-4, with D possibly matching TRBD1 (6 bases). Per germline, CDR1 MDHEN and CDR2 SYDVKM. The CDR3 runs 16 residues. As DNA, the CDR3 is TGTGCCAGCAGTTTATTGGGTACAGGACAGAAAAACACTCAGTACTTC. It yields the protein CASSLLGTGQKNTQYF.

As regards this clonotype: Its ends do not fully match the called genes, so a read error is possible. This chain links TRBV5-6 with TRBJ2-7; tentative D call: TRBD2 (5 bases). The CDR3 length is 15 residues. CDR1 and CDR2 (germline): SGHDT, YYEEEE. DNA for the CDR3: TGTGCCAGCAGCGAGAGGGTCCTCCGGGTGCACGAGCACTACTTC. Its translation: CASSERVLRVHEHYF.

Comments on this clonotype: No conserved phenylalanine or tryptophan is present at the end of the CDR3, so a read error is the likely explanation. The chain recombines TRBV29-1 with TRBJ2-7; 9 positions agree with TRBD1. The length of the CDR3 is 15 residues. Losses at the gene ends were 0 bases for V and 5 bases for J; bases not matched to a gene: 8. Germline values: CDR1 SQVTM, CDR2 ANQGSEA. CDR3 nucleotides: TGCAGCGTTGAAGATGACGGGACAGGGTCCAACGAGCAGTACTCT. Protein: CSVEDDGTGSNEQYS.

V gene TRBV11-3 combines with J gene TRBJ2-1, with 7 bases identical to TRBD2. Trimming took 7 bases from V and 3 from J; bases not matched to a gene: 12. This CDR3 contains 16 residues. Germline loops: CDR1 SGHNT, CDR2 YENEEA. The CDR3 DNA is TGTGCCAGCAACTATCCACCAGCGGGATTCTACAATGAGCAGTTCTTC. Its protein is CASNYPPAGFYNEQFF.

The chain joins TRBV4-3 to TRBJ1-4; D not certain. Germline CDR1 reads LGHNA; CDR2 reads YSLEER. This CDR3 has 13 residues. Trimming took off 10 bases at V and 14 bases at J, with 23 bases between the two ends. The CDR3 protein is CANSPSRSLTLFF. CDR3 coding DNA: TGCGCCAACAGTCCTAGTCGGTCCTTAACTCTGTTTTTT.

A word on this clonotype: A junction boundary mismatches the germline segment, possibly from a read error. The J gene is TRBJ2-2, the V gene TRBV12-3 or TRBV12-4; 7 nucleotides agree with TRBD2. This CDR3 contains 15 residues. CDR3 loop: CAGSPWGGDTGEMFF. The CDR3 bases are TGTGCCGGCAGTCCATGGGGGGGAGACACCGGGGAGATGTTTTTT.

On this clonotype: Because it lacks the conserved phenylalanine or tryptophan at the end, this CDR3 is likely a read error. The CDR3 nucleotides are TGTGCCAGCGCCGGGACTAGCGGACCATCGAGCACAGATACGCAGTATTAT. Its translation: CASAGTSGPSSTDTQYY. J is TRBJ2-3 and V is TRBV7-9, with TRBD2 matching 11 bases. The CDR3 is 17 amino acids. Trimming took 8 bases from V and 0 from J; bases not matched to a gene: 10. The germline CDR1 and CDR2 sequences are SEHNR and FQNEAQ (reference sequence).

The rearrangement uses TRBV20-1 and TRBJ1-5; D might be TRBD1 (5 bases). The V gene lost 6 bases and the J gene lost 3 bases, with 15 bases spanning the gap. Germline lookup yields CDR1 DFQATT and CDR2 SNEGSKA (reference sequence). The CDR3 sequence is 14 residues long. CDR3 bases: TGCAGTGCGGGAGGGACTGCTTTCAATCAGCCCCAGCATTTT. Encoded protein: CSAGGTAFNQPQHF.

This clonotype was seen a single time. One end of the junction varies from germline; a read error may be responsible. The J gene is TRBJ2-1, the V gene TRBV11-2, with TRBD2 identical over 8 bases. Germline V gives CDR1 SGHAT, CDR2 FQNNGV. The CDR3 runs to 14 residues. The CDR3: CASSQRERGNQQFF. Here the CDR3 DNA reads TGCGCCAGCAGCCAGCGGGAGAGGGGCAATCAGCAGTTCTTC.

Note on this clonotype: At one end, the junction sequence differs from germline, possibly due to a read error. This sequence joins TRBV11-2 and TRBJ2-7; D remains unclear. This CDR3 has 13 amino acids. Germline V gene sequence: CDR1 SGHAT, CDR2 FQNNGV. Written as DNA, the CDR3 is TGTGCCAGCAGCCTAGAGCATACCTACGAGCAGCACTTC. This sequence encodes CASSLEHTYEQHF.

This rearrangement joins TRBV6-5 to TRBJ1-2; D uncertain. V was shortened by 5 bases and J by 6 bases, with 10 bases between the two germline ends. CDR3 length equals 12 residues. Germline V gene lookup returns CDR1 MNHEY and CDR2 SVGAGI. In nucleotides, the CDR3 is TGTGCCAGCAGTGCCGGGAGACATGGCTACACCTTC. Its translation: CASSAGRHGYTF.

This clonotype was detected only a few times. The CDR3 nucleotides are TGTGCCAGCAGTTCGGGACTAGCGGGAGTAATTAGGGACGGGGAGCTGTTTTTT. This sequence encodes CASSSGLAGVIRDGELFF. This chain links TRBV6-5 with TRBJ2-2, with 14 positions matching TRBD2. V lost 4 bases to trimming and J lost 7 bases; unmatched junction nucleotides: 11. The germline V gene has CDR1 MNHEY and CDR2 SVGAGI. There are 18 residues in the CDR3.

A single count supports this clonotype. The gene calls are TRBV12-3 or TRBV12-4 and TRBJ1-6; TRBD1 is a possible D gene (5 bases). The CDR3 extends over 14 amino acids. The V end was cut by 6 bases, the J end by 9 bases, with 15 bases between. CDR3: CASRRRGTSSPLHF. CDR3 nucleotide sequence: TGTGCCAGCAGACGACGGGGGACGAGTTCACCCCTCCACTTT.

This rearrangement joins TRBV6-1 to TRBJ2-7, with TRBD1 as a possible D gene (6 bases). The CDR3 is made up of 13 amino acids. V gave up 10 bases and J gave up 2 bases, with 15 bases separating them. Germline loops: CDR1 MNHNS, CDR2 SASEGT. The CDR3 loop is CATITQGTYEQYF. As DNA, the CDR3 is TGTGCCACCATAACACAGGGAACCTACGAGCAGTACTTC.

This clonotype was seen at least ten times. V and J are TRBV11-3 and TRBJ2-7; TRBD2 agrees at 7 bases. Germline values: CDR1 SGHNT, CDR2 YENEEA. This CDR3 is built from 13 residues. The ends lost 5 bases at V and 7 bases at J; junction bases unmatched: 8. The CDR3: CASSPSGGEEQYF. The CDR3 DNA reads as TGTGCCAGCAGCCCGTCGGGGGGAGAGGAGCAGTACTTC.

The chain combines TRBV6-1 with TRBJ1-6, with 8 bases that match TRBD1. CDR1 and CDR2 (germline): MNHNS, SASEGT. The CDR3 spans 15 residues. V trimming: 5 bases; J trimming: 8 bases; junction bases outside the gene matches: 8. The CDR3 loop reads CASSNRGRFDSPLHF. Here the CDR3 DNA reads TGTGCCAGCAGTAACAGGGGGAGATTTGATTCACCCCTCCACTTT.

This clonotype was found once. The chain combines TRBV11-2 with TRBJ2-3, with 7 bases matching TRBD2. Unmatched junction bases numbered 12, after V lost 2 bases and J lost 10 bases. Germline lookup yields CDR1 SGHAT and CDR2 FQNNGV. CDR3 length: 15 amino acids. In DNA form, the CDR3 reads TGTGCCAGCAGCTTAAGAGGCTGGGAGGGCCCCGCGCAGTATTTT. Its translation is CASSLRGWEGPAQYF.